Sequencing of this T cell receptor (beta chain) was carried out in a study of T cell responses to AZD1222 COVID-19 vaccine. Study overall: Whether given at about 4 or about 12 weeks, second doses were pooled.

Germline CDR1 and CDR2: MNHEY and SVGAGI. V was pared by 0 bases and J by 4 bases, with 7 bases between. CDR3 length equals 14 residues. Study observations and caveats: Repertoires were collected only later (after the peak T cell response had occurred). Spike-wide vaccine-associated CD4 TCRs dominated at 160-218 and 743-854. Close to half of spike-specific TCRs reportedly recognize unmutated variant regions.

For this clone: Its antigen is still unknown.

Libraries were prepared by immunoSEQ multiplex PCR; TCRdb keeps only in-frame clonotypes and omits some of them. The sample lists approximately 30,000 clones; 86% were seen once. Here the sequenced sample was peripheral blood, taken on day 0 of AZD1222 vaccination. This clonotype was obtained from an adult in good health. The chain joins TRBV6-5 to TRBJ2-1, with a possible D match to TRBD2 (5 bases). CDR3 sequence reads: CASSYSEVYNEQFF. CDR3 bases: TGTGCCAGCAGTTACTCGGAGGTGTACAATGAGCAGTTCTTC.